The sequence of this TCR beta chain was determined in a study of T-cell reconstitution after alpha-beta-depleted transplantation in children. This clonotype was picked up many times. The junction differs from germline at one of its ends, possibly a read error. CDR3 size: 15 residues. Germline loops: CDR1 SSHAT, CDR2 FNYEAQ (reference sequence). Preparation of the TCRbeta library involved a method that used unique molecular identifiers. TCRdb fed the PCR reads into MiXCR, producing one record per CDR3 protein. Among about 240,000 distinct CDR3 sequences listed, approximately 12% were seen once. The clonotype was recovered from a human donor who donated a stem cell graft to a child with acute lymphoblastic leukemia. The sample in question was PBMCs from the stem cell graft donor, obtained from the stem cell graft. V usage is TRBV7-7 and J usage is TRBJ2-1, with D maybe TRBD2 (6 bases). As DNA, the CDR3 is TGTGCTAGCAGCCCGGAGGGGAGCTCCTACAATGAGCAGTTCTTC. It codes for CASSPEGSSYNEQFF.